Presented here are 11 T cell receptor beta chains from one specimen sequenced in a study of T cell changes during pregnancy in multiple sclerosis. Measured with immunoSEQ multiplex PCR; TCRdb has only the in-frame clones, and not every one. Counted here are several thousand clones, over 70% occurring once; the ten biggest clones make up about 5.2%. The material was CD8+ T cells from peripheral blood mononuclear cells, obtained in the first trimester of pregnancy. The receptor set was obtained from a female donor in good health, enrolled as a control in a pregnancy study.

This rearrangement joins TRBV6-5 to TRBJ1-1, with a weak D call TRBD1 (6 bases). Germline V gene lookup returns CDR1 MNHEY and CDR2 SVGAGI. V was pared by 2 bases and J by 5 bases, with 6 bases between. This CDR3 comprises 12 residues. The CDR3 DNA reads TGTGCCAGCAGTTACGGGACAACTGAAGCTTTCTTT. Protein sequence: CASSYGTTEAFF.

The chain carries TRBV4-2 and TRBJ2-1; 7 bases line up with TRBD2. This CDR3 comprises 17 residues. V lost 0 bases to trimming and J lost 4 bases; unmatched junction nucleotides: 9. Per the germline V gene, CDR1 is LGHNA and CDR2 is YNFKEQ. In DNA form, the CDR3 reads TGTGCCAGCAGCCAAGATTGGGGCGGGGGAGGGTACAATGAGCAGTTCTTC. It codes for CASSQDWGGGGYNEQFF.

This clone was seen a few times. The DNA of the CDR3 is TGCGCCAGCAGCCAAGATACCGGGGGAGTTACCTACAATGAGCAGTTCTTC. This translates into CASSQDTGGVTYNEQFF. V gene TRBV4-1 combines with J gene TRBJ2-1; possibly TRBD2 for D (6 bases). Germline V gives CDR1 MGHRA, CDR2 YSYEKL. This CDR3 comprises 17 residues. Trimming pared 0 bases from V and 2 bases from J, leaving 14 bases between.

V gene TRBV2 combines with J gene TRBJ2-7, with unresolved D. The V and J ends lost 4 bases and 5 bases respectively, with 6 bases between them. The V gene's germline CDR1 is SNHLY and CDR2 FYNNEI. The CDR3 has 11 amino acids. The DNA for the CDR3 is TGTGCCAGCAGTGTGGGCCACGAGCAGTACTTC. Translation: CASSVGHEQYF.

V and J are TRBV2 and TRBJ2-2, with TRBD2 identical over 14 bases. Germline lookup yields CDR1 SNHLY and CDR2 FYNNEI. Trimming at V came to 7 bases and at J to 3 bases, leaving 7 bases not matched to a gene. The CDR3 has 17 amino acids. CDR3 amino acids: CASTGLAGGTDTGELFF. The CDR3, as DNA: TGTGCCAGCACCGGACTAGCGGGGGGCACTGACACCGGGGAGCTGTTTTTT.

This clone was seen only once. V gene TRBV2 combines with J gene TRBJ2-3; D is undetermined. Germline CDR1 reads SNHLY; CDR2 reads FYNNEI. With 6 bases removed from V and 6 bases from J, the gap between germline ends came to 13 bases. The CDR3 consists of 13 residues. CDR3 in amino acids: CASRLRTPDTQYF. In DNA form, the CDR3 reads TGTGCCAGCAGGTTGCGCACCCCCGATACGCAGTATTTT.

The chain joins TRBV5-4 to TRBJ2-5, with 7 bases aligning to TRBD1. Germline CDR1 reads SGHNT; CDR2 reads YYREEE (reference sequence). After removal of 4 bases from V and 7 bases from J, the junction contained 16 bases not matched to a gene. The CDR3 length is 16 residues. The CDR3 is CASSPSPGTASRTQYF. CDR3 DNA: TGTGCCAGCAGCCCGAGTCCCGGGACAGCCTCTAGGACCCAGTACTTC.

This rearrangement joins TRBV4-3 to TRBJ2-3, with 7 nucleotides matching TRBD1. Germline V gene sequence: CDR1 LGHNA, CDR2 YSLEER. J was trimmed by 2 bases and V by 8 bases; bases with no gene match: 4. This CDR3 comprises 13 residues. The CDR3 bases are TGCGCCAGCTCGACAGGGCCCACAGATACGCAGTATTTT. Translated: CASSTGPTDTQYF.

V is TRBV9 and J is TRBJ1-5; 7 nucleotides align to TRBD1. The CDR3 is made up of 15 amino acids. Germline CDR1 and CDR2: SGDLS and YYNGEE. V was clipped by 0 bases and J by 9 bases; unmatched bases: 9. The CDR3 is CASSVEGASGGPQHF. For the CDR3, the DNA is TGTGCCAGCAGCGTAGAGGGGGCCTCAGGGGGGCCCCAGCATTTT.

Here the CDR3 DNA reads TGTGCCAGCAGTGACTCTGAGGGGGCAGTAGATACGCAGTATTTT. Amino acid sequence: CASSDSEGAVDTQYF. The chain links TRBV6-4 to TRBJ2-3, with 7 positions matching TRBD1. From germline, CDR1 is MRHNA and CDR2 SNTAGT. V lost 0 bases to trimming and J lost 5 bases; unmatched junction nucleotides: 5. The CDR3 covers 15 residues.

The chain recombines TRBV2 with TRBJ1-5, with 7 bases lining up with TRBD1. Germline lookup yields CDR1 SNHLY and CDR2 FYNNEI. The CDR3 is 15 amino acids. V gave up 4 bases and J gave up 2 bases; unmatched junction bases: 5. CDR3 bases: TGTGCCAGCAGTGGAGAGGGGGCAGGCAATCAGCCCCAGCATTTT. Its protein is CASSGEGAGNQPQHF.